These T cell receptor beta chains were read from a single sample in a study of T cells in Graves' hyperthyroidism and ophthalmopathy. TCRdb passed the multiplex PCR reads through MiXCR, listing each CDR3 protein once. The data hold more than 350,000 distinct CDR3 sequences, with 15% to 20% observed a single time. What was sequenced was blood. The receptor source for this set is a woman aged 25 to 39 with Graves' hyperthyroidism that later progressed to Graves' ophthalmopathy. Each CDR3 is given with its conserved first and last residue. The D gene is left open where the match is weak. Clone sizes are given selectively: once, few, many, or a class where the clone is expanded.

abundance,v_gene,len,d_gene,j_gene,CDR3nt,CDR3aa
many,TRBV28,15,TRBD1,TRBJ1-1,TGTGCCAGCAGTTTAGAAGGACAGGGAAATACTGAAGCTTTCTTT,CASSLEGQGNTEAFF
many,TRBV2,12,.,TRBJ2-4,TGTGCCAGCAGTGGCCTAGCGACCATTCAGTACTTC,CASSGLATIQYF
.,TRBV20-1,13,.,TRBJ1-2,TGCAGTGCTTCCAACAGCCTTAACTATGGCTACACCTTC,CSASNSLNYGYTF
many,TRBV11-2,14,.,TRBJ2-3,TGTGCCAGCAGTTGGGGAAGAGGGGCGGATACGCAGTATTTT,CASSWGRGADTQYF
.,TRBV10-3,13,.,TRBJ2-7,TGTGCCATCAGTGAGTCGACTCGACGTGAGCAGTACTTC,CAISESTRREQYF
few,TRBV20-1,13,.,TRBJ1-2,TGCAGTGCTAGACAGCCCCCAATGGATGGCTACACCTTC,CSARQPPMDGYTF
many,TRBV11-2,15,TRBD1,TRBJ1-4,TGTGCCAGCAGCAGGGGACAGGGTATAAGGGAAAAACTGTTTTTT,CASSRGQGIREKLFF
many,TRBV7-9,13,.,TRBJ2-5,TGTGCCAGCAGCTTCGACCAGGGAGAGACCCAGTACTTC,CASSFDQGETQYF
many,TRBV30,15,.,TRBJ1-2,TGTGCCTGGAGTGTACTGGGGTCCGCCAACTATGGCTACACCTTC,CAWSVLGSANYGYTF
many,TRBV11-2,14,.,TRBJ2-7,TGTGCCAGCAGCTTATTCCAGGATGGCTACGAGCAGTACTTC,CASSLFQDGYEQYF
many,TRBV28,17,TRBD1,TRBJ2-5,TGTGCCAGCAGTCCCACTCGGACAGGGAGAACCCAAGAGACCCAGTACTTC,CASSPTRTGRTQETQYF
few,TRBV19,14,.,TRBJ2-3,TGTGCCAGTAGTATAGATTCGAGGGGAGATACGCAGTATTTT,CASSIDSRGDTQYF
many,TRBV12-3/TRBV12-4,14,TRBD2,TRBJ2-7,TGTGCCAGCAGTCCTAGCGGGAGGTCGTACGAGCAGTACTTC,CASSPSGRSYEQYF
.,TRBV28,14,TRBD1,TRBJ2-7,TGTGCCAGCAGCCAAGACAGGGGGCTTAGCGAGCAGTACTTC,CASSQDRGLSEQYF
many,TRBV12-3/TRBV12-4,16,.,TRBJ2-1,TGTGCCAGCAGTGCCCAACTAGCTAGCGCCTACAATGAGCAGTTCTTC,CASSAQLASAYNEQFF
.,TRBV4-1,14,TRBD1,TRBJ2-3,TGCGCCAGCCGCCGGACAGGGAGCACAGATACGCAGTATTTT,CASRRTGSTDTQYF